This TCR beta chain was documented in a study of T cell repertoires in cytomegalovirus infection. This CDR3 is 17 amino acids long. V was clipped by 5 bases and J by 4 bases; unmatched bases: 9. Per the germline V gene, CDR1 is MNHNY and CDR2 is SVGAGI (reference sequence). TCRdb fed the reads into MiXCR, producing one record per CDR3 protein. The data contain fewer than 900,000 distinct CDR3 sequences, about 27% of them seen just once; the ten biggest clones take up under 15%. Regarding this clonotype: The antigen is unknown.

This clonotype originated in a human donor in good health (CMV status not recorded). Some clones in this sample may be carry-over from other donors' samples. Source: cultured CD8+ T cells from PBMCs, taken from culture after CMV antigen stimulation. The V call is TRBV6-6, the J call TRBJ1-6, with 9 bases identical to TRBD1. CDR3 in amino acids: CASSTRQGGFYNSPLHF. DNA of the CDR3: TGTGCCAGCAGTACCCGACAGGGGGGGTTTTATAATTCACCCCTCCACTTT.